This is a list of T cell receptor beta chains from one sample in a study of cytomegalovirus exposure and HLA in healthy donors. Assay used: immunoSEQ multiplex PCR; TCRdb lists only in-frame clones, some missing. Counted here are more than 100,000 clones, around nine tenths occurring once; the ten biggest clones make up roughly 6%. The sequenced material came from PBMCs. These receptors all stem from a woman younger than 35 in good health and CMV-seropositive. Each CDR3 is given with its conserved first and last residue. Fields, in order: clone size, J gene, D gene, V gene, CDR3 protein, CDR3 DNA. D genes are given only for firm matches. The listing skips clone size in some rows; elsewhere it reads once, few, many or a size class.

few TRBJ1-5 . TRBV7-9 CASSLGTGNQPQHF TGTGCCAGCAGCTTGGGCACTGGCAATCAGCCCCAGCATTTT
once TRBJ1-1 . TRBV7-9 CASSLDSIMNTEAFF TGTGCCAGCAGCTTAGACAGTATTATGAACACTGAAGCTTTCTTT
. TRBJ1-2 TRBD1 TRBV19 CASSDRGGSYGYTF TGTGCCAGTAGTGACAGGGGAGGGAGCTATGGCTACACCTTC
once TRBJ2-6 . TRBV9 CASRGTETGANVLTF TGTGCCAGCAGAGGAACGGAGACTGGGGCCAACGTCCTGACTTTC
. TRBJ2-1 TRBD2 TRBV5-4 CASSSLLAGGNNEQFF TGTGCCAGCAGCTCGCTTCTGGCGGGAGGGAACAATGAGCAGTTCTTC
. TRBJ1-2 . TRBV10-3 CAISEWSGNYGYTF TGTGCCATCAGTGAATGGTCAGGAAACTATGGCTACACCTTC
. TRBJ2-2 TRBD2 TRBV27 CASSSYSGRGTGELFF TGTGCCAGCAGTTCCTATAGCGGGAGAGGCACCGGGGAGCTGTTTTTT
. TRBJ1-1 TRBD1 TRBV11-3 CASSPSDRGGTEAFF TGTGCCAGCAGCCCATCGGACAGGGGAGGCACTGAAGCTTTCTTT
few TRBJ2-7 . TRBV5-1 CASSLGGGQDYEQYF TGCGCCAGCAGCTTGGGCGGGGGACAAGACTACGAGCAGTACTTC
. TRBJ1-2 . TRBV6-5 CASNNLGDYGYTF TGTGCCAGCAATAATCTCGGGGACTATGGCTACACCTTC
. TRBJ1-1 TRBD1 TRBV29-1 CSGGQVMNTEAFF TGCAGCGGGGGACAGGTCATGAACACTGAAGCTTTCTTT
. TRBJ1-5 . TRBV23-1 CASTTEGEGYECNQPQHF TGCGCCAGCACCACCGAGGGGGAGGGGTATGAGTGTAATCAGCCCCAGCATTTT
. TRBJ1-1 . TRBV18 CASSPREVSMNTEAFF TGTGCCAGCTCACCCAGGGAGGTATCGATGAACACTGAAGCTTTCTTT
. TRBJ2-7 TRBD2 TRBV11-2 CASTPTSGGYEQYF TGTGCCAGCACCCCGACTAGCGGGGGGTACGAGCAGTACTTC
. TRBJ1-1 . TRBV6-5 CASSYSEGNTEAFF TGTGCCAGCAGTTACTCGGAGGGGAACACTGAAGCTTTCTTT
. TRBJ2-2 . TRBV6-1 CASSALGATGELFF TGTGCCAGCAGTGCCCTGGGGGCCACCGGGGAGCTGTTTTTT
. TRBJ2-1 TRBD2 TRBV5-5 CASSFGLASYNEQFF TGTGCCAGCAGCTTCGGACTAGCCTCCTACAATGAGCAGTTCTTC
. TRBJ2-3 TRBD2 TRBV5-1 CASSLAAGVTDTQYF TGCGCCAGCAGCTTAGCGGCGGGGGTCACAGATACGCAGTATTTT
. TRBJ1-3 TRBD1 TRBV6-5 CASGTGANTIYF TGTGCCAGCGGGACAGGGGCAAACACCATATATTTT
. TRBJ1-2 . TRBV6-1 CASTRSEQEYGYTF TGTGCCAGCACCCGATCGGAACAGGAATATGGCTACACCTTC
. TRBJ1-4 . TRBV28 CASSSGDGVAEKLFF TGTGCCAGCAGTTCAGGGGATGGTGTGGCTGAAAAACTGTTTTTT
. TRBJ2-3 TRBD2 TRBV9 CASSGSGGLDTQYF TGTGCCAGCAGCGGTAGCGGGGGGCTGGATACGCAGTATTTT
. TRBJ2-2 TRBD1 TRBV30 CAWSPSDRDSGELFF TGTGCCTGGAGTCCCTCGGACAGGGACAGCGGGGAGCTGTTTTTT
. TRBJ2-2 TRBD2 TRBV6-6 CASSYRLAGNTGELFF TGTGCCAGCAGTTATAGGCTAGCGGGGAACACCGGGGAGCTGTTTTTT
. TRBJ2-5 . TRBV30 CAWSVRVRETQYF TGTGCCTGGAGTGTACGCGTGAGAGAGACCCAGTACTTC
. TRBJ1-5 TRBD1 TRBV27 CASSRGTGSNQPQHF TGTGCCAGCAGCCGTGGGACAGGTAGCAATCAGCCCCAGCATTTT
. TRBJ1-1 . TRBV29-1 CSVEGTGSPLTEAFF TGCAGCGTTGAGGGTACAGGTAGTCCCCTCACTGAAGCTTTCTTT
. TRBJ1-1 . TRBV5-1 CASSLVGSPGGTEAFF TGCGCCAGCAGCTTGGTTGGGTCCCCCGGCGGTACTGAAGCTTTCTTT
. TRBJ1-1 TRBD1 TRBV18 CASSRDRGQTEAFF TGTGCCAGCTCGCGGGACAGGGGGCAAACTGAAGCTTTCTTT
. TRBJ2-5 TRBD2 TRBV4-1 CASSQSFSSGGETQYF TGCGCCAGCAGCCAATCATTTTCTAGCGGGGGGGAGACCCAGTACTTC